Detailed here is one T cell receptor (beta chain). This sample is part of a study of blood T cell repertoires in COVID-19. Overall study context: The samples span acute and convalescent COVID-19 from the United States, Italy and Spain. T cells, B-cell-depleted T cells, or PBMCs provided the cDNA or gDNA that served as material.

Germline CDR1 is LGHDT and CDR2 is YNNKEL (reference sequence). The CDR3 loop spans 15 amino acids. V was pared by 5 bases and J by 3 bases, with 7 bases of the junction left unmatched. Per the study methods: Nucleated cell counts were estimated from reference gene primer amplification. The repertoire was sequenced with immunoSEQ multiplex PCR; TCRdb's copy has only in-frame clones and lacks some. V and J calls and clone size are those listed in that table; D and trimming were worked out from the DNA. Among about 190,000 clones listed, around 79% were seen once. The receptor's source is a man in his fifties who had recovered from COVID-19. Sequencing input: peripheral blood. The chain uses TRBV3-1 (or the pseudogene TRBV3-2) and TRBJ1-3, with 7 bases lining up with TRBD1. This CDR3 is CASSSRQGGGNTIYF. CDR3 nucleotide sequence: TGTGCCAGCAGCTCACGACAGGGAGGTGGAAACACCATATATTTT.